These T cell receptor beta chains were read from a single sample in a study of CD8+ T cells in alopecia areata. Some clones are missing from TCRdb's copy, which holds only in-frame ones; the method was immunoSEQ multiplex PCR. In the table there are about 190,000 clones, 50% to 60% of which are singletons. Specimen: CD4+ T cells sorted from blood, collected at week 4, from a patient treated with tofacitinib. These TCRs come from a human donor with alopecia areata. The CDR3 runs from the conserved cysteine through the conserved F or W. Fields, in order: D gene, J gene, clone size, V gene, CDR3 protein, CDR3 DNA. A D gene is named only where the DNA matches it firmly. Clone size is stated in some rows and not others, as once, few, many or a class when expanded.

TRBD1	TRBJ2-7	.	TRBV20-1	CSTGAYEQYF	TGCAGTACAGGGGCGTACGAGCAGTACTTC
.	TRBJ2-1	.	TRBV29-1	CSVGAGTGKRNEQFF	TGCAGCGTTGGGGCAGGAACAGGGAAGAGGAATGAGCAGTTCTTC
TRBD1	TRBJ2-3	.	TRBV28	CASSFGTGGPTDTQYF	TGTGCCAGCAGTTTTGGGACAGGGGGCCCCACAGATACGCAGTATTTT
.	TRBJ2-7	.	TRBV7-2	CASSFQRVGSEQYF	TGTGCCAGCAGCTTTCAGCGGGTGGGGAGCGAGCAGTACTTC
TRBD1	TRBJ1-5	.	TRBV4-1	CASSQNPRQGHQPQHF	TGCGCCAGCAGCCAAAACCCTCGACAGGGCCATCAGCCCCAGCATTTT
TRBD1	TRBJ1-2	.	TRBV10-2	CASSGTGEGYTF	TGCGCCAGCAGCGGGACAGGGGAAGGCTACACCTTC
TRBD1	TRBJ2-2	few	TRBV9	CASSAQTGLGELFF	TGTGCCAGCAGCGCACAGACAGGGCTCGGGGAGCTGTTTTTT
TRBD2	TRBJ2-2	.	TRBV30	CAWSVGTSGTAGELFF	TGTGCCTGGAGTGTAGGGACTAGCGGGACCGCCGGGGAGCTGTTTTTT
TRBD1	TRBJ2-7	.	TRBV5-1	CASSRDRDEQYF	TGCGCCAGCAGCCGTGACAGGGACGAGCAGTACTTC
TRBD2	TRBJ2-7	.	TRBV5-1	CASSLVRLAGDYEQYF	TGCGCCAGCAGCTTGGTCCGACTAGCGGGAGATTACGAGCAGTACTTC
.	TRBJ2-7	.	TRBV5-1	CASSLDPRTYEQYF	TGCGCCAGCAGCTTGGATCCCAGAACCTACGAGCAGTACTTC
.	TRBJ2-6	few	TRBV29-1	CSVEDTSPGANVLTF	TGCAGCGTTGAAGATACGAGCCCTGGGGCCAACGTCCTGACTTTC
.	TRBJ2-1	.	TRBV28	CASTGAYNEQFF	TGTGCCAGCACCGGGGCGTACAATGAGCAGTTCTTC
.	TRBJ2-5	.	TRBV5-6	CASSFTQETQYF	TGTGCCAGCAGCTTCACCCAAGAGACCCAGTACTTC
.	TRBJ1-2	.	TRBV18	CASSPEGSGYGYTF	TGTGCCAGCTCACCAGAGGGGTCGGGCTATGGCTACACCTTC
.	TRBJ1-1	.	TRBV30	CAWDVAQGETEAFF	TGTGCCTGGGACGTGGCCCAGGGCGAAACTGAAGCTTTCTTT
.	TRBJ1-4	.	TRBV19	CASSRGRNEKLFF	TGTGCCAGTAGTCGTGGACGGAATGAAAAACTGTTTTTT
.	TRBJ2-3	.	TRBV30	CAWTRLAYSDTQYF	TGTGCCTGGACTCGGTTGGCGTATTCAGATACGCAGTATTTT
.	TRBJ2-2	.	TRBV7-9	CASSPHRNRRGTGELFF	TGTGCCAGCAGCCCACACCGAAACAGGAGGGGCACCGGGGAGCTGTTTTTT
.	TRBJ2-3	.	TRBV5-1	CASSSEVAGFTDTQYF	TGCGCCAGCAGCTCGGAAGTGGCGGGCTTCACAGATACGCAGTATTTT
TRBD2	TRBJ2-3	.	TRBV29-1	CSVALTSGRAKTDTQYF	TGCAGCGTCGCCCTGACTAGCGGGAGGGCCAAGACAGATACGCAGTATTTT
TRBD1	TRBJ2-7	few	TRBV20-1	CSAGGQWSKYF	TGCAGTGCTGGGGGACAGTGGTCAAAGTACTTC
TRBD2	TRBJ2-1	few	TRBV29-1	CSLRAGASNEQFF	TGCAGTCTGCGTGCGGGAGCCTCCAATGAGCAGTTCTTC
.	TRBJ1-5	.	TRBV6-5	CASSYGAGRQPQHF	TGTGCCAGCAGTTACGGCGCAGGGCGTCAGCCCCAGCATTTT
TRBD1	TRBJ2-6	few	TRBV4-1	CASSQITVPGQGAGANVLTF	TGCGCCAGCAGCCAGATAACAGTACCGGGACAGGGAGCTGGGGCCAACGTCCTGACTTTC
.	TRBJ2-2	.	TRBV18	CASSPIHGDGGELFF	TGTGCCAGCTCACCAATTCACGGGGATGGCGGGGAGCTGTTTTTT
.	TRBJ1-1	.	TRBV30	CAWSVLNTEAFF	TGTGCCTGGAGTGTACTGAACACTGAAGCTTTCTTT
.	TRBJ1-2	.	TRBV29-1	CSVEGSGYGYTF	TGCAGCGTTGAGGGGTCGGGATATGGCTACACCTTC
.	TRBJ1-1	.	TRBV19	CASSPYMVRTEAFF	TGTGCCAGTTCCCCATACATGGTTCGCACTGAAGCTTTCTTT
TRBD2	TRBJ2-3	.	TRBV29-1	CSVDGTSGSFTDTQYF	TGCAGCGTTGATGGGACTAGCGGGAGTTTCACAGATACGCAGTATTTT
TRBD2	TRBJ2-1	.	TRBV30	CAWSGGRQNEQFF	TGTGCCTGGAGCGGCGGGAGGCAAAATGAGCAGTTCTTC
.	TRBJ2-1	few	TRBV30	CAWSETSRGEQFF	TGTGCCTGGAGTGAGACCTCCAGGGGTGAGCAGTTCTTC
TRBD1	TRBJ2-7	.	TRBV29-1	CSVGTDPHEQYF	TGCAGCGTCGGGACAGACCCCCACGAGCAGTACTTC
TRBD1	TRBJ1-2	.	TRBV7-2	CASSPRTGRMSYGYTF	TGTGCCAGCAGCCCGAGGACAGGGCGGATGTCGTATGGCTACACCTTC
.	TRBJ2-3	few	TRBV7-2	CASSLRGTQYF	TGTGCCAGCAGCTTAAGGGGTACGCAGTATTTT
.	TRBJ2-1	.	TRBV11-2	CASSLRRGNEQFF	TGTGCCAGCAGCTTACGAAGGGGCAATGAGCAGTTCTTC
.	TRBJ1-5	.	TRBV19	CASSWLGEQPQHF	TGTGCCAGTAGTTGGCTGGGAGAGCAGCCCCAGCATTTT
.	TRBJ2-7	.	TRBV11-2	CASSLDRGAGTYEQYF	TGTGCCAGCAGCTTAGATCGGGGGGCAGGGACCTACGAGCAGTACTTC
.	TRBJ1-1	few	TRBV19	CACVGILSEAFF	TGTGCCTGTGTAGGGATATTATCTGAAGCTTTCTTT
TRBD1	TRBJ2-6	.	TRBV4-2	CASSQDRGGTGANVLTF	TGTGCCAGCAGCCAAGATCGAGGGGGCACTGGGGCCAACGTCCTGACTTTC
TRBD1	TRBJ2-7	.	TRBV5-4	CASSLDGTEDEQYF	TGTGCCAGCAGTCTTGATGGGACAGAGGACGAGCAGTACTTC
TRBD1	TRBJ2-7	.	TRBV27	CASSPGTGGFLEQYF	TGTGCCAGCAGTCCGGGGACAGGGGGCTTCCTCGAGCAGTACTTC
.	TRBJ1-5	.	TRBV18	CASSPVAGQNNQPQHF	TGTGCCAGCTCACCAGTCGCAGGACAGAACAATCAGCCCCAGCATTTT
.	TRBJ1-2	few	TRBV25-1	CASAPDSNYGYTF	TGTGCCAGCGCCCCGGACAGTAACTATGGCTACACCTTC
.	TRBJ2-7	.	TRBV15	CATSRERQGSYEQYF	TGTGCCACCAGCAGAGAGAGGCAGGGTTCCTACGAGCAGTACTTC
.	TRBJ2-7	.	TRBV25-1	CASSWVVSEQYF	TGTGCCAGCAGCTGGGTGGTCTCAGAGCAGTACTTC
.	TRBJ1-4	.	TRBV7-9	CASSVSNPEKLFF	TGTGCCAGCAGCGTGTCCAACCCGGAAAAACTGTTTTTT
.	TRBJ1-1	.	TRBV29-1	CSVESEGRRAFF	TGCAGCGTTGAATCTGAAGGGCGAAGGGCTTTCTTT
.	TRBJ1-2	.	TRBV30	CAWRRRGPRNYGYTF	TGTGCCTGGAGGAGGAGAGGTCCAAGGAACTATGGCTACACCTTC